What follows are 14 T cell receptor beta chains derived from one specimen sequenced in a study of PD-1 blockade in mismatch repair-deficient tumors. The protocol was immunoSEQ multiplex PCR, while the TCRdb copy is restricted to in-frame clones and leaves out a portion. The sample holds roughly 120,000 clones, 88% seen once. The sequencing here drew on peripheral blood, taken roughly 67 weeks after starting pembrolizumab. These receptors were obtained from an adult with mismatch repair-deficient cancer.

The V call is TRBV7-8, the J call TRBJ2-4, with a possible D match to TRBD2 (6 bases). This CDR3 spans 16 amino acids. V lost 6 bases and J 0 bases, leaving 15 bases between the germline ends. CDR1 SGHVS and CDR2 FQNEAQ come from the germline V gene. In nucleotides, the CDR3 is TGTGCCAGCAGTTGGGCCGGGAGTTTAGCCAAAAACATTCAGTACTTC. Encoded protein: CASSWAGSLAKNIQYF.

The rearrangement uses TRBV2 and TRBJ1-1; 7 nucleotides align to TRBD1. V dropped 6 bases and J dropped 4; count of bases not matched to a gene: 8. Germline assignment: CDR1 SNHLY and CDR2 FYNNEI. CDR3 length: 14 amino acids. The chain's CDR3 is CASSATSGGTEAFF. DNA for the CDR3: TGTGCCAGCAGCGCCACCTCAGGGGGCACTGAAGCTTTCTTT.

The chain uses TRBV4-1 and TRBJ2-7; TRBD2 aligns across 7 bases. Germline CDR1 reads MGHRA; CDR2 reads YSYEKL. The CDR3 is 15 amino acids. The J segment lost 3 bases and the V segment lost 4 bases, leaving 9 bases of the junction unmatched. CDR3 DNA sequence: TGCGCCAGCAGCCCAAAGCGGGACGGGGTCTACGAGCAGTACTTC. It codes for CASSPKRDGVYEQYF.

The chain joins TRBV11-3 to TRBJ2-2; 7 bases fit TRBD1. The CDR3 totals 15 residues. With 3 bases clipped from V and 2 bases from J, the junction kept 3 bases outside the gene matches. Germline V gives CDR1 SGHNT, CDR2 YENEEA. This CDR3 reads CASSFRGRNTGELFF. The CDR3 DNA reads as TGTGCCAGCAGCTTTAGGGGGCGCAACACCGGGGAGCTGTTTTTT.

This clone was recorded a few times. V and J are TRBV21-1 and TRBJ2-7; TRBD2, as called in the table, went unchecked against the DNA. TRBV21-1 is marked as a pseudogene. The CDR3 is 11 residues long. As DNA, the CDR3 is TGTGCCAGCAGCAATTCCTTAAAGCAGTACTTC. It encodes CASSNSLKQYF.

J is TRBJ2-1 and V is TRBV9, with TRBD2 identical over 14 bases. Trimming cost V 3 bases and J 9 bases; bases outside gene matches: 5. This CDR3 has 15 amino acids. Germline V CDR1 and CDR2: SGDLS, YYNGEE. CDR3 amino acids: CASSARLAGGGEQFF. As DNA, the CDR3 is TGTGCCAGCAGCGCAAGACTAGCGGGAGGGGGTGAGCAGTTCTTC.

This clone has a single count. The rearrangement uses TRBV6-5 and TRBJ2-4; D is perhaps TRBD1 (6 bases). This CDR3 is 16 amino acids long. The germline V gene has CDR1 MNHEY and CDR2 SVGAGI. The germline V and J ends were trimmed by 0 bases and 6 bases, with 15 bases remaining between them. In DNA, the CDR3 is TGTGCCAGCAGTTACTCGCAGGGGCCCCCCTCAAACATTCAGTACTTC. This gives the protein CASSYSQGPPSNIQYF.

The chain combines TRBV30 with TRBJ2-7; 9 bases match TRBD2. The junction had 10 bases not matched to a gene; V was cut back by 1 base and J by 0 bases. CDR3 length: 17 residues. The germline V gene has CDR1 GTSNPN and CDR2 SVGIG (reference sequence). The CDR3 sequence is CAWSARLLAGVSYEQYF. As DNA, the CDR3 is TGTGCCTGGAGTGCGCGGCTACTAGCGGGTGTCTCCTACGAGCAGTACTTC.

V gene TRBV4-1 combines with J gene TRBJ1-1; 11 bases are a match to TRBD1. This CDR3 has 16 amino acids. The junction had 6 bases not matched to a gene; V was cut back by 4 bases and J by 2 bases. Looked up from germline, CDR1 is MGHRA and CDR2 is YSYEKL. The CDR3 sequence: CASSLRTGGYNTEAFF. In nucleotides, the CDR3 is TGCGCCAGCAGCCTTCGGACAGGGGGCTATAACACTGAAGCTTTCTTT.

This chain connects TRBV28 to TRBJ2-7; tentative D call: TRBD1 (6 bases). The germline V gene encodes CDR1 MDHEN and CDR2 SYDVKM. The CDR3 consists of 12 residues. The V and J ends lost 8 bases and 1 base respectively, with 9 bases between them. The CDR3 loop is CASLDRSYEQYF. The CDR3, as DNA: TGTGCCAGCCTAGACAGGTCCTACGAGCAGTACTTC.

J is TRBJ1-1 and V is TRBV30; no definite D call. Germline-derived CDR1 and CDR2 are GTSNPN and SVGIG (reference sequence). Trimming removed 0 bases at V and 6 bases at J, with 11 bases between. This CDR3 is 13 amino acids long. The CDR3, as DNA: TGTGCCTGGAGTGTACTAGCGGGCGCTGAAGCTTTCTTT. Its protein is CAWSVLAGAEAFF.

V is TRBV28 and J is TRBJ2-1; no firm D call. The CDR3 has 13 residues. V lost 3 bases and J lost 0, with 3 bases in between. Germline loops: CDR1 MDHEN, CDR2 SYDVKM. For the CDR3, the DNA is TGTGCCAGCAGTTTTTACTCCTACAATGAGCAGTTCTTC. Translation gives CASSFYSYNEQFF.

The chain couples TRBV12-5 to TRBJ2-7, with 12 bases that match TRBD1. CDR1 is LGHNT, CDR2 FRNRAP, per germline. Germline trimming cut 1 base from V and 7 bases from J; bases unmatched to any gene: 8. The CDR3 contains 16 residues. CDR3 in amino acids: CASGLAGTGGLLEQYF. CDR3 DNA sequence: TGTGCTAGTGGTTTGGCCGGGACAGGGGGCCTTTTGGAGCAGTACTTC.

The CDR3 nucleotides are TGTGCCAGCAGGTCCCAAGAGACCCAGTACTTC. Its protein is CASRSQETQYF. The chain combines TRBV2 with TRBJ2-5, with D unclear. Germline CDR1 is SNHLY and CDR2 is FYNNEI. CDR3 length equals 11 residues. V lost 6 bases, J lost 1 base, and 3 bases lay in between.